A selection of T cell receptor beta chains follows, all from one sample in a study of blood T cell repertoires in COVID-19. The assay was immunoSEQ multiplex PCR, and TCRdb's table has in-frame clones only and misses some. This sample yields roughly 170,000 clones, of which about 87% are seen a single time; more than 25% belongs to the top ten. Sequenced input: peripheral blood. Every receptor here comes from a man aged 60 to 75 with acute or convalescent COVID-19. CDR3s include the opening cysteine and the closing phenylalanine or tryptophan. The order of the fields is J gene, V gene, D gene, clone size, CDR3 protein, CDR3 DNA. D genes are given only for firm matches. Size values are once, few and many counts, or a class for expanded clones, and some rows have none.

>TRBJ1-6|TRBV10-2|TRBD1|NA
CASSESTGSPLHF
TGCGCCAGCAGTGAGTCGACAGGGTCACCCCTCCACTTT
>TRBJ2-5|TRBV7-9|NA|NA
CASSPLRGSQETQYF
TGTGCCAGCAGCCCCCTCCGGGGGAGCCAAGAGACCCAGTACTTC
>TRBJ1-4|TRBV5-4|NA|NA
CASSLTGLTNEKLFF
TGTGCCAGCAGCTTGACAGGGTTGACTAATGAAAAACTGTTTTTT
>TRBJ1-3|TRBV28|NA|NA
CASSPRPRDSYSGNTIYF
TGTGCCAGCAGTCCTCGTCCCCGGGACTCCTACTCTGGAAACACCATATATTTT
>TRBJ1-2|TRBV15|NA|NA
CATSMIGGADGHGYTF
TGTGCCACCAGCATGATTGGGGGCGCCGACGGTCATGGCTACACCTTC
>TRBJ2-7|TRBV27|NA|NA
CASSNHVSYGQYF
TGTGCCAGCAGTAACCATGTCTCCTACGGGCAGTACTTC
>TRBJ1-2|TRBV4-1|TRBD1|NA
CASSQVGQGSGYGYTF
TGCGCCAGCAGCCAAGTAGGACAGGGATCTGGCTATGGCTACACCTTC
>TRBJ1-6|TRBV19|TRBD1|NA
CAARDRVNSPLHF
TGTGCCGCCCGGGACAGGGTGAATTCACCCCTCCACTTT
>TRBJ1-3|TRBV15|NA|NA
CATRDSLSGNTIYF
TGTGCCACCAGGGACAGTCTCTCTGGAAACACCATATATTTT
>TRBJ2-1|TRBV6-2/TRBV6-3|NA|NA
CASSPARASEQFF
TGTGCCAGCAGTCCGGCCAGGGCGTCTGAGCAGTTCTTC
>TRBJ1-1|TRBV6-2/TRBV6-3|NA|NA
CASSPTGNTEAFF
TGTGCCAGCAGTCCGACAGGGAACACTGAAGCTTTCTTT
>TRBJ2-2|TRBV27|NA|NA
CASRRVGGANTGELFF
TGTGCCAGTAGAAGAGTGGGGGGAGCGAACACCGGGGAGCTGTTTTTT
>TRBJ1-1|TRBV6-5|TRBD1|NA
CASSPGQENTEAFF
TGTGCCAGCAGTCCGGGACAGGAAAACACTGAAGCTTTCTTT
>TRBJ1-1|TRBV30|NA|once
CAWRSRLNTEAFF
TGTGCCTGGAGGAGCCGTTTGAACACTGAAGCTTTCTTT
>TRBJ2-2|TRBV19|TRBD1|few
CASNPGQGTGELFF
TGTGCCAGTAACCCGGGACAGGGGACCGGGGAGCTGTTTTTT
>TRBJ2-3|TRBV27|NA|once
CASTPGPSTDTQYF
TGTGCCAGCACCCCAGGGCCCAGCACAGATACGCAGTATTTT
>TRBJ2-3|TRBV24-1|NA|NA
CATSYPGGTSTDTQYF
TGTGCCACCAGTTACCCTGGCGGTACTAGCACAGATACGCAGTATTTT
>TRBJ2-1|TRBV7-3|NA|once
CASSFVGSTNEQFF
TGTGCCAGCAGCTTTGTCGGGAGCACCAATGAGCAGTTCTTC
>TRBJ2-5|TRBV24-1|NA|NA
CATSDPSRRGEETQYF
TGTGCCACCAGTGACCCCTCGCGGAGAGGAGAAGAGACCCAGTACTTC
>TRBJ1-6|TRBV19|TRBD1|NA
CASGQVYNSPLHF
TGTGCCAGTGGACAGGTTTATAATTCACCCCTCCACTTT
>TRBJ2-3|TRBV24-1|NA|NA
CATSDPGTTDTQYF
TGTGCCACCAGTGACCCCGGGACAACAGATACGCAGTATTTT
>TRBJ1-2|TRBV5-4|TRBD1|NA
CASSLRTGDGYTF
TGTGCCAGCAGCTTGAGGACAGGGGATGGCTACACCTTC
>TRBJ2-7|TRBV10-3|TRBD2|NA
CATLAGGRYEQYF
TGTGCCACACTAGCGGGAGGCCGCTACGAGCAGTACTTC
>TRBJ2-1|TRBV29-1|TRBD1|NA
CSVYDRGAYNEQFF
TGCAGCGTGTATGACAGGGGGGCATACAATGAGCAGTTCTTC
>TRBJ2-4|TRBV7-9|TRBD1|NA
CASSPGTALAKNIQYF
TGTGCCAGCAGCCCCGGGACAGCACTAGCCAAAAACATTCAGTACTTC
>TRBJ2-2|TRBV24-1|TRBD1|NA
CATSDFRQGRPGELFF
TGTGCCACCAGTGATTTTCGACAGGGTCGACCCGGGGAGCTGTTTTTT
>TRBJ1-2|TRBV4-2|NA|few
CASSPRDSSYGYTF
TGTGCCAGCAGCCCCCGGGACTCGAGCTATGGCTACACCTTC
>TRBJ2-5|TRBV2|NA|NA
CASSVNYQETQYF
TGTGCCAGCAGTGTTAACTACCAAGAGACCCAGTACTTC
>TRBJ2-1|TRBV7-3|TRBD2|NA
CASSPRTSYYEQFF
TGTGCCAGCAGCCCTCGGACTAGTTACTATGAGCAGTTCTTC
>TRBJ1-2|TRBV5-4|TRBD1|NA
CASSFTTGGGYTF
TGTGCCAGCAGTTTTACGACAGGGGGAGGCTACACCTTC
>TRBJ2-3|TRBV10-3|TRBD1|NA
CAISLRDRDQDTQYF
TGTGCCATCAGCCTCCGGGACAGGGATCAAGATACGCAGTATTTT
>TRBJ2-7|TRBV20-1|NA|NA
CSARWGNEQYF
TGCAGTGCTAGATGGGGCAACGAGCAGTACTTC
>TRBJ1-3|TRBV6-5|TRBD1|NA
CASSYSTRGQDTIYF
TGTGCCAGCAGTTACTCGACTAGGGGGCAGGACACCATATATTTT
>TRBJ1-5|TRBV18|NA|NA
CASSPSQGGQPQHF
TGTGCCAGCTCACCGTCGCAGGGCGGCCAGCCCCAGCATTTT
>TRBJ2-5|TRBV5-5|TRBD1|NA
CASSFTGTGPGETQYF
TGTGCCAGCAGCTTCACCGGGACAGGGCCGGGGGAGACCCAGTACTTC